The next 3 T cell receptor beta chains were all read from a single sample in a study of identical twins. One entry per CDR3 protein results from TCRdb running MiXCR on the 5' RACE reads. Of some 600,000 distinct CDR3 sequences in the sample, 7.1% were seen once. The same sample was also studied in work on yellow fever vaccine responses in identical twins.

What was sequenced was PBMCs. The receptors shown here come from a woman between 18 and 30 years old in good health.

This clonotype was detected many times. V gene TRBV9 combines with J gene TRBJ2-2; tentative D call: TRBD2 (7 bases). Germline values: CDR1 SGDLS, CDR2 YYNGEE. With 2 bases removed from V and 7 bases from J, the gap between germline ends came to 15 bases. The length of the CDR3 is 15 residues. CDR3 coding DNA: TGTGCCAGCAGCGTTGGTGCGGGGGCGATCGGGGAGCTGTTTTTT. It specifies CASSVGAGAIGELFF.

The rearrangement joins TRBV28 to TRBJ1-5; D uncertain. The V gene lost 4 bases and the J gene lost 6 bases, with 10 bases spanning the gap. Germline CDR1 is MDHEN and CDR2 is SYDVKM. The CDR3 has 13 amino acids. CDR3 nucleotides: TGTGCCAGCAGTTACCGGATCAGTCAGCCCCAGCATTTT. Translation: CASSYRISQPQHF.

This clonotype was found a few times. The V call is TRBV4-2, the J call TRBJ1-1, with D perhaps TRBD1 (6 bases). V was pared by 5 bases and J by 4 bases, with 14 bases between. Germline V gene data show CDR1 as LGHNA and CDR2 as YNFKEQ. The CDR3 extends over 14 amino acids. The CDR3: CASSAGGAGTEAFF. For the CDR3, the DNA is TGTGCCAGCAGCGCGGGGGGGGCGGGCACTGAAGCTTTCTTT.